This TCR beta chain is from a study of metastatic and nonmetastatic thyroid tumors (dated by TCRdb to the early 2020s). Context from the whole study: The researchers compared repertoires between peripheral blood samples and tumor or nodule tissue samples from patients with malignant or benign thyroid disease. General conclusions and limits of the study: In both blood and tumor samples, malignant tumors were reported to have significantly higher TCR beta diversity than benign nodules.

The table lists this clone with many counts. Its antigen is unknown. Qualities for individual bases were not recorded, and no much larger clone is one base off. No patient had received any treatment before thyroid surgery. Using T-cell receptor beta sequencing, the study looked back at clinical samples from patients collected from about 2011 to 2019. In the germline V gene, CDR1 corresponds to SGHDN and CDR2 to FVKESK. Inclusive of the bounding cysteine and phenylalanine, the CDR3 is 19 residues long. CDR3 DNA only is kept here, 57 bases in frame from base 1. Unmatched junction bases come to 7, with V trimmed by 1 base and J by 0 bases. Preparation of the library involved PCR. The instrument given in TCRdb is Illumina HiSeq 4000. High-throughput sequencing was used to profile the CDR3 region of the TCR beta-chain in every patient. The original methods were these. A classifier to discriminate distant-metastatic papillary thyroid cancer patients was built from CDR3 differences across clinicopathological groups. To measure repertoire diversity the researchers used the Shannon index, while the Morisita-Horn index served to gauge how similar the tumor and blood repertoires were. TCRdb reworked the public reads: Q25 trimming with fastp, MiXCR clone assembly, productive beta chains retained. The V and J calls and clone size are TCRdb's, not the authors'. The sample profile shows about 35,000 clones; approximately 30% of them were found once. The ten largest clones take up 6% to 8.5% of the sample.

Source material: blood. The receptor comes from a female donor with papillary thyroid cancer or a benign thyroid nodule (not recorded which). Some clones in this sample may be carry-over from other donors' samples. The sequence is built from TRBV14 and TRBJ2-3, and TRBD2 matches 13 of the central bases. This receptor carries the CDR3 CASSQGRLAGGWSTDTQYF. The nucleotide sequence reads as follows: TGTGCCAGCAGCCAAGGGAGACTAGCGGGAGGTTGGAGCACAGATACGCAGTATTTT.